The T cell receptor (beta chain) under discussion was sequenced for a study of OX40 agonist ivuxolimab in advanced cancers. Study-level background: All patients had ivuxolimab intravenously every 2 weeks at 0.01 to 10 mg/kg.

Repertoires were generated with immunoSEQ multiplex PCR, while TCRdb's copy carries only in-frame clones and drops some. Here the sample spans approximately 77,000 clones, about 84% being singletons. The V gene lost 0 bases and the J gene lost 3 bases, with 17 bases spanning the gap. This CDR3 comprises 17 residues. Germline CDR1 and CDR2: SEHNR and FQNEAQ (reference sequence). The chain uses TRBV7-9 and TRBJ1-1; D is unresolved. The TCR originated in an adult with an advanced solid tumor such as melanoma, head and neck, liver or kidney cancer. The material sequenced was CD4+ or CD8+ T cells sorted from blood, taken in a trial of the OX40 agonist ivuxolimab. The chain's CDR3 is CASSLAGGRVGYTEAFF. The CDR3, as DNA: TGTGCCAGCAGCTTAGCGGGAGGTAGGGTGGGGTACACTGAAGCTTTCTTT. The full variable domain, in which reference TRBV7-9 and TRBJ1-1 provide the parts outside the CDR3, is DTGVSQNPRHKITKRGQNVTFRCDPISEHNRLYWYRQTLGQGPEFLTYFQNEAQLEKSRLLSDRFSAERPKGSFSTLEIQRTEQGDSAMYLCASSLAGGRVGYTEAFFGQGTRLTVV.